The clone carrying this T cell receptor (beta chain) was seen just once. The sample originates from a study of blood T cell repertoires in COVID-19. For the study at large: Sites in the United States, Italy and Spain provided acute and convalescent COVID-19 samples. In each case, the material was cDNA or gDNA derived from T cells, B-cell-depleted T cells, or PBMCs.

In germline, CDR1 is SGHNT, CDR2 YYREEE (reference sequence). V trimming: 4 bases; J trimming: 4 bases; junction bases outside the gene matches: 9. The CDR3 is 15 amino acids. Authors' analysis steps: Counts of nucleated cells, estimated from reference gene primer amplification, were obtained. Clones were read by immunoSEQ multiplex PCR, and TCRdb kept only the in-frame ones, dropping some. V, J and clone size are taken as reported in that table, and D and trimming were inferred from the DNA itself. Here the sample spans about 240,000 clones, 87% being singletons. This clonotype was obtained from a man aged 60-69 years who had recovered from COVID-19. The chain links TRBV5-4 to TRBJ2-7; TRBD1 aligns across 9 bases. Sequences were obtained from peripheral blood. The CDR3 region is CASSTGTGSKYEQYF. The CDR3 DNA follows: TGTGCCAGCAGCACCGGGACAGGGTCAAAATACGAGCAGTACTTC.